This TCR beta chain appears in the sequencing data of a study of T cell responses to AZD1222 COVID-19 vaccine (dated by TCRdb to the early 2020s). General notes on the study: Because spike-specific TCR depth and breadth did not differ between the two schedules, AZD1222 recipients who got a second dose at roughly 4 weeks were pooled with those who got a second dose at roughly 12 weeks. A total of 233 trial participants underwent TCR sequencing, of whom around 200 received two doses of AZD1222 and about 25 received two doses of the MenACWY control vaccine. Trial participants were enrolled into age subgroups of 18-55, 56-69 and 70-plus years, which contained around 140, 26 and 57 TCR-sequenced participants, respectively. General study outcomes and caveats: Most participants were white British and females outnumbered males, and the authors suggested that clonal diversity may have been underestimated. After two AZD1222 doses, both the breadth and the depth of spike-specific TCRs were significantly higher than at day 0 and than in MenACWY recipients. Reportedly, close to half of the unique spike-specific TCRs recognized epitopes lying outside the regions that are mutated in the B.1.351 and B.1.1.7 variants. CD4 TCRs associated with the vaccine covered the entire spike protein, and the dominant responses were in regions 160-218 and 743-854. The 56-69-year group was small, and its depth increase did not reach significance, likely because of low power. Because no day 14 peak-response samples were available, the repertoires could be characterized only after the peak T cell response. Conclusions about previously exposed vaccinees were limited because only 5 or 6 AZD1222 recipients were SARS-CoV-2 seropositive at baseline.

The CDR3 regions of human TCRbeta chains were subjected to immunosequencing. From the authors' description of their analysis: TCRs in the repertoires were matched against a reference library of SARS-CoV-2-specific TCRs that had been generated with the MIRA antigen-specificity platform. Breadth meant the fraction of unique TCRs that were SARS-CoV-2-associated, whereas depth meant the fraction of total T cells that were SARS-CoV-2-associated. Using the MIRA data, each spike-specific TCR was assigned both to the spike region to which the TCR was reactive and to a CD4 or CD8 class. Log10-transformed breadth and depth values were compared by one-way ANOVA with Sidak's multiple comparisons tests. Drawn from immuneACCESS, this table holds only the in-frame rearrangements with V and J called that TCRdb kept. Clones are partly lost; checked studies trace under half to an unresolved V gene and leave the rest unexplained. V and J calls and clone size are as listed in that table; D and trimming were resolved from the DNA. The sample table contains more than 95,000 clones; only one count was recorded for roughly 84% of them. The ten most abundant clones make up around 7.5% of the sample.

In light of the paper, this sample's time point label describes: baseline before first vaccination. Vaccinee samples were obtained from the UK trials COV001 and COV002, which included a single-blind randomized controlled phase 2/3 trial of AZD1222 (ChAdOx1 nCoV-19) in healthy adults. For TCRbeta chain sequencing, PBMC samples from trial participants were taken at day 0 and at day 28 after the second dose. As for this clone: Its antigen remains undetermined. No base quality values were provided; no much bigger clone lies one nucleotide off.

Including cysteine and phenylalanine, the CDR3 has 15 amino acids. Only the CDR3 portion is preserved as DNA: 45 bases, with reading frame beginning at the first base. Per the germline V gene, SGHDT is the CDR1 and YYEEEE is the CDR2. V is shortened by 4 bases, J by 1 base, and the region joining them spans 14 bases. The TCR originated in an adult in good health. The specimen was peripheral blood, collected on day 0 of AZD1222 vaccination. This sequence uses TRBV5-6 and TRBJ1-2; a tentative D match to TRBD1 spans 5 bases. At the DNA level, the sequence is TGTGCCAGCAGCCTTTGGGGCGGGATTAACTATGGCTACACCTTC. Its amino acids are CASSLWGGINYGYTF.